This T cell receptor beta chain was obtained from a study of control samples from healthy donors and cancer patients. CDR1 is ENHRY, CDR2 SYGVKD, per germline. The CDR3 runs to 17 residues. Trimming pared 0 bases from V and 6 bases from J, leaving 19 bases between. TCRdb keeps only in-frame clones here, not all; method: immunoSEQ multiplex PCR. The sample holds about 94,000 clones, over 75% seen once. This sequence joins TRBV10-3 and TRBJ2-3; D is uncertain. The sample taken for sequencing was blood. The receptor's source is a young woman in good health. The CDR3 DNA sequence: TGTGCCATCAGTGAGTCGACGGGTGGGCCCGGCAGCGATACGCAGTATTTT. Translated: CAISESTGGPGSDTQYF.